This section outlines one T cell receptor beta chain sequence together with its context. The data are from a study of siplizumab effects on memory and regulatory T cells. Germline V gene sequence: CDR1 MGHDK, CDR2 SYGVNS. V shed 4 bases and J 6 bases; nucleotides not matched to a gene: 14. The CDR3 totals 16 residues. Assay used: immunoSEQ multiplex PCR; TCRdb lists only in-frame clones, some missing. The repertoire includes tens of thousands of clones, roughly 89% of them detected once, and roughly 29% sits in the top ten. The sequencing input was CD8+ T cells sorted from blood. This TCR was recovered from a human donor in good health. The rearrangement joins TRBV25-1 to TRBJ2-7, with 8 bases identical to TRBD2. CDR3: CASSAESGRAAGEQYF. Here the CDR3 DNA reads TGTGCCAGCAGTGCAGAAAGCGGGAGAGCTGCCGGCGAGCAGTACTTC.